This TCR beta chain was found in a study of blood T cells in healthy people across ages. Concerning this clonotype itself: Its antigen is not identified. This may be a read error, as it is one base from a much larger clone.

Together with a sample-barcoded 5' primer, a J-beta primer mix was included in a second PCR lasting about 7 to 11 cycles. TCRdb used MiXCR to reprocess the 5' RACE reads, holding one entry per CDR3 protein. The sample yields 600,000 or so distinct CDR3 sequences, approximately 30% seen once. CDR3 length: 13 amino acids. Germline CDR1 reads MNHNY; CDR2 reads SVGAGI (reference sequence). The V end lost 2 bases, the J end lost 11 bases, and 14 bases lay between the germline ends. Study observations and caveats: A strong correlation was found between TCR beta diversity and the percentage of naive T cells.

The chain joins TRBV6-6 to TRBJ2-3; a weak D match, TRBD2 (5 bases). The sequence came from a woman older than 75 in good health. What was sequenced was blood. CDR3 DNA sequence: TGTGCCAGCAGTTACGCCCCCGGGGTTATGCAGTATTTT. It translates to CASSYAPGVMQYF.